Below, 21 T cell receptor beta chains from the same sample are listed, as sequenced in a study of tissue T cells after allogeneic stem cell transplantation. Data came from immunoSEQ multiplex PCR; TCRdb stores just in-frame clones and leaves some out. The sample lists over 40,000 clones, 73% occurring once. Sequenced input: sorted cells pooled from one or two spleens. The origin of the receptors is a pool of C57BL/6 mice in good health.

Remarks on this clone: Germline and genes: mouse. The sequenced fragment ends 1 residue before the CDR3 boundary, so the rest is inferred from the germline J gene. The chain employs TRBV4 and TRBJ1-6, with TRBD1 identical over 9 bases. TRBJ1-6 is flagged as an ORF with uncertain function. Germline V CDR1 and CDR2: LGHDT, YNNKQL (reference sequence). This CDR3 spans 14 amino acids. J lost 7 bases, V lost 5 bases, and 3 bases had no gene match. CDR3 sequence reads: CASSQGQGNSPLYF. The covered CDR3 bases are TGTGCCAGCAGCCAGGGACAGGGAAATTCGCCCCTCTAC.

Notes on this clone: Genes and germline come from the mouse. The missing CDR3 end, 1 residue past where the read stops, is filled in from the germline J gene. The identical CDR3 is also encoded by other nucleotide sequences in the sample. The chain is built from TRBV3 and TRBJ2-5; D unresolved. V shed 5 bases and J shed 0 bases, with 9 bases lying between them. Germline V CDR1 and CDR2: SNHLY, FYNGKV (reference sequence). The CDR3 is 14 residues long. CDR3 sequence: CASSRQVNQDTQYF. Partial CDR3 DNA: TGTGCCAGCAGCCGACAAGTTAACCAAGACACCCAGTAC.

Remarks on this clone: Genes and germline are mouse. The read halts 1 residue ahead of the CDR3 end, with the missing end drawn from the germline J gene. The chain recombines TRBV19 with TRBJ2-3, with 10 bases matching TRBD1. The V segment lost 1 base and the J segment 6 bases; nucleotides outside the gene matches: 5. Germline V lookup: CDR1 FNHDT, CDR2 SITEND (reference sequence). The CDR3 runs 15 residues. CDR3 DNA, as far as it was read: TGTGCCAGCAGTATAAGACAGGGGGCAAGGGAAACGCTGTAT. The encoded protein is CASSIRQGARETLY. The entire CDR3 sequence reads CASSIRQGARETLYF.

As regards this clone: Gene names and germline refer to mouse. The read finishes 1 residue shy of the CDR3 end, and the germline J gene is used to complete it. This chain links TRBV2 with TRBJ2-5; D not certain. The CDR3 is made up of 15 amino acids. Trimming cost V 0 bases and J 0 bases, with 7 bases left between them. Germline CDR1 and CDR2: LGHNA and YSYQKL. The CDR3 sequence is CASSQDLVNQDTQYF. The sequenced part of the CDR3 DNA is TGTGCCAGCAGCCAAGATCTGGTTAACCAAGACACCCAGTAC.

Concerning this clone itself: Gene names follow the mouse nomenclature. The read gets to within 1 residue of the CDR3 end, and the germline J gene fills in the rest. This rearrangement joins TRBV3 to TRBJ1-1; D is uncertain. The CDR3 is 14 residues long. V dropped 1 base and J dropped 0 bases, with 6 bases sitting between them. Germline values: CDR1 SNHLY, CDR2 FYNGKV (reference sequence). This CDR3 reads CASSLGSANTEVFF. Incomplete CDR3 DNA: TGTGCCAGCAGCTTAGGCAGTGCAAACACAGAAGTCTTC.

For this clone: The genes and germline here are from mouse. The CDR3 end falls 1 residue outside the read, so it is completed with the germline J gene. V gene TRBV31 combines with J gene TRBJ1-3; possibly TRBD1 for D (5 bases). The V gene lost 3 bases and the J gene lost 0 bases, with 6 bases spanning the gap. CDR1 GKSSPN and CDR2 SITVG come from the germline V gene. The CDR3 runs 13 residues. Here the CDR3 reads CAWRQVSGNTLYF. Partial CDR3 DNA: TGTGCCTGGAGACAGGTTTCTGGAAATACGCTCTAT.

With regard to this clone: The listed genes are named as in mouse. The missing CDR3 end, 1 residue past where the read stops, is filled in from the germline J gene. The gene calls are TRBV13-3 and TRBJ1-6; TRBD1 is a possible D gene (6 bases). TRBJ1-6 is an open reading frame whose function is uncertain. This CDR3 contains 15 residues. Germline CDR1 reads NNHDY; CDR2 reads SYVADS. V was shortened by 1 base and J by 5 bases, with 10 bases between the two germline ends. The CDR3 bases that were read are TGTGCCAGCAGTGATAGGGACAAAAATAATTCGCCCCTCTAC. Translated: CASSDRDKNNSPLY. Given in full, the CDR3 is CASSDRDKNNSPLYF.

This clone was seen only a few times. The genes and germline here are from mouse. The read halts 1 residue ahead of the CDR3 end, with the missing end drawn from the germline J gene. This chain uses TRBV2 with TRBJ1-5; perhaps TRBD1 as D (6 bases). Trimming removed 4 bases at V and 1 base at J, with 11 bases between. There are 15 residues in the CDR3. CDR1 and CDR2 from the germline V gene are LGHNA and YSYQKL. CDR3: CASSRPGQNNQAPLF. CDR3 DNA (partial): TGTGCCAGCAGCCGACCGGGACAAAACAACCAGGCTCCGCTT.

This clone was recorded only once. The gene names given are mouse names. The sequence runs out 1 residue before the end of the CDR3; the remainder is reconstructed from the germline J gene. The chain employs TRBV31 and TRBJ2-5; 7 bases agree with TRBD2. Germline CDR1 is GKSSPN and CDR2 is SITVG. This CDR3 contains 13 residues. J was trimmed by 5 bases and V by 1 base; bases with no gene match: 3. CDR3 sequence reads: CAWSPGLRDTQYF. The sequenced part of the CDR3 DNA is TGTGCCTGGAGTCCGGGACTGAGAGACACCCAGTAC. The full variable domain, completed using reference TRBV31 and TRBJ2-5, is AQTIHQWPVAEIKAVGSPLSLGCTIKGKSSPNLYWYWQATGGTLQQLFYSITVGQVESVVQLNLSASRPKDDQFILSTEKLLLSHSGFYLCAWSPGLRDTQYFGPGTRLLVL.

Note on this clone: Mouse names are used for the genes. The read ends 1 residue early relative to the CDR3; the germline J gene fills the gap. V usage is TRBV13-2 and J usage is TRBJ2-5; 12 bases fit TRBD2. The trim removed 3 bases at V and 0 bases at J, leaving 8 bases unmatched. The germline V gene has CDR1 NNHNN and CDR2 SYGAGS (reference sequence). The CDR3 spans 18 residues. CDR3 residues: CASGAGTGGPFNQDTQYF. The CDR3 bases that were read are TGTGCCAGCGGTGCAGGGACTGGGGGGCCCTTTAACCAAGACACCCAGTAC.

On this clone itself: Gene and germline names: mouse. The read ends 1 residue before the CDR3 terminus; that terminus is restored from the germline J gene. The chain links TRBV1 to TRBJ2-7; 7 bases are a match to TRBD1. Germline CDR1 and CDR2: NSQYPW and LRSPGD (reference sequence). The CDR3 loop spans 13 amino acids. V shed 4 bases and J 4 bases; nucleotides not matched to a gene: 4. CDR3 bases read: TGCACCTGCAGTGGGGGACAGAAATATGAACAGTAC. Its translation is CTCSGGQKYEQY. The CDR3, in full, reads CTCSGGQKYEQYF.

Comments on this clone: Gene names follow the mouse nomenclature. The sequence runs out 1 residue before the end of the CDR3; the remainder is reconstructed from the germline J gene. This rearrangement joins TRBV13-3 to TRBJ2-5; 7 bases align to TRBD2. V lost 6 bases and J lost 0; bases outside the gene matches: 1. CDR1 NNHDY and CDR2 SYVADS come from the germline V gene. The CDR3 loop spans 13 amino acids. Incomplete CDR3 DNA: TGTGCCAGCACTGGGGGTAACCAAGACACCCAGTAC. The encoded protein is CASTGGNQDTQY. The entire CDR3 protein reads CASTGGNQDTQYF.

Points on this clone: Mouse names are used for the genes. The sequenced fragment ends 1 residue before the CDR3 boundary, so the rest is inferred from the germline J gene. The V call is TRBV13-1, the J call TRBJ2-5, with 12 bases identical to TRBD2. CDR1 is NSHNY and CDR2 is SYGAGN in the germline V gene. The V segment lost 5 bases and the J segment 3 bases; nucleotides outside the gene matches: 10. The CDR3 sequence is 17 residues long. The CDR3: CASSLDWGGARQDTQYF. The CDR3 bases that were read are TGTGCCAGCAGCCTCGACTGGGGGGGCGCGAGACAAGACACCCAGTAC.

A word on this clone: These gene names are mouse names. The sequenced CDR3 bases are TGTGCAAGCAGCTCAGAAACGCTGTAT. It translates to CASSSETLY. The CDR3 as a whole reads CASSSETLYF. The rearrangement joins TRBV16 to TRBJ2-3, with D uncertain. The CDR3 is cut off 1 residue early in the read; its end comes from the germline J gene. The CDR3 runs to 10 residues. Germline V gives CDR1 SGHSA, CDR2 FRNQAP. Trimming pared 4 bases from V and 4 bases from J, leaving 0 bases between. Based on the CDR3 plus reference TRBV16 and TRBJ2-3, the full variable domain is NAGVIQTPRHKVTGKGQEATLWCEPISGHSAVFWYRQTIVQGLEFLTYFRNQAPIDDSGMPKERFSAQMPNQSHSTLKIQSTQPQDSAVYLCASSSETLYFGSGTRLTVL.

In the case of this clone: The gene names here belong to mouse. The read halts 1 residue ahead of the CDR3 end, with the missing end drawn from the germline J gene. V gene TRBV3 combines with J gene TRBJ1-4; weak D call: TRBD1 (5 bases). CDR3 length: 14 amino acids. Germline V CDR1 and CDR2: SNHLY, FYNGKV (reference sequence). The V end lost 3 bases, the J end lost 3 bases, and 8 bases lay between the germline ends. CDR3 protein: CASSFGGPNERLFF. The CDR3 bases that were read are TGTGCCAGCAGCTTTGGGGGACCCAACGAAAGATTATTT.

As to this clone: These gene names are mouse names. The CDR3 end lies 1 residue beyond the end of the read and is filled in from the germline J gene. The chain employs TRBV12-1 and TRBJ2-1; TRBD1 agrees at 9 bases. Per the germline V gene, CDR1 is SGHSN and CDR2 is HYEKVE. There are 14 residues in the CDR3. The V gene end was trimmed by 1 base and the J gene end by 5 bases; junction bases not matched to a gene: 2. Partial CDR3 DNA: TGTGCCAGCTCTCTGGGGGACAGGGATGCTGAGCAGTTC. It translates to CASSLGDRDAEQF. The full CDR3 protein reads CASSLGDRDAEQFF.

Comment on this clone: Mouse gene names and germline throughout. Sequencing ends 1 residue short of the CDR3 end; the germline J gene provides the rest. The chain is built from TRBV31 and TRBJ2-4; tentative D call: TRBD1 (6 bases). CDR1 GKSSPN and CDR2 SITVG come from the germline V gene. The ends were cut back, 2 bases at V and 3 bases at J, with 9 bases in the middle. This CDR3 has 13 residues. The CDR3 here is CAWSIQGQNTLYF. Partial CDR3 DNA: TGTGCCTGGAGTATACAGGGACAAAACACCTTGTAC.

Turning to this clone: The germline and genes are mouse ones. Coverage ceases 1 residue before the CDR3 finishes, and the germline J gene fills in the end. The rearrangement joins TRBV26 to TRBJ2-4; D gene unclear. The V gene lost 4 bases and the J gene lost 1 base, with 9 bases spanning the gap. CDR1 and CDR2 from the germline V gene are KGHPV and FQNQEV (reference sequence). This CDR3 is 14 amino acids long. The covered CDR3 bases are TGTGCCAGCAGTCGAGGAGGTGGTCAAAACACCTTGTAC. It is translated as CASSRGGGQNTLY. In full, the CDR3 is CASSRGGGQNTLYF.

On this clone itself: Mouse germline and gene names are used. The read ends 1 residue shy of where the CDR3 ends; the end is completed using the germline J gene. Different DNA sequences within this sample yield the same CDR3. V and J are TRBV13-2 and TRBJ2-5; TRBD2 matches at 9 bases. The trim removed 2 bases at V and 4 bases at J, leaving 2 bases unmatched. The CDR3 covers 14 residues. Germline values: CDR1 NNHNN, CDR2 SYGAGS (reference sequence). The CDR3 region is CASGEDWGEDTQYF. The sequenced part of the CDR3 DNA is TGTGCCAGCGGTGAGGACTGGGGAGAAGACACCCAGTAC.

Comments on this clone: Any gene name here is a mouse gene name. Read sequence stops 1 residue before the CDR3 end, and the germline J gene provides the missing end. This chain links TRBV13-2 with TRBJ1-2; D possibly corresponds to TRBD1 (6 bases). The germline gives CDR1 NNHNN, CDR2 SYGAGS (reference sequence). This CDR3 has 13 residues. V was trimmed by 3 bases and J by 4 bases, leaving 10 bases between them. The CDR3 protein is CASGAGVASDYTF. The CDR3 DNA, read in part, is TGTGCCAGCGGTGCAGGGGTGGCCTCCGACTACACC.

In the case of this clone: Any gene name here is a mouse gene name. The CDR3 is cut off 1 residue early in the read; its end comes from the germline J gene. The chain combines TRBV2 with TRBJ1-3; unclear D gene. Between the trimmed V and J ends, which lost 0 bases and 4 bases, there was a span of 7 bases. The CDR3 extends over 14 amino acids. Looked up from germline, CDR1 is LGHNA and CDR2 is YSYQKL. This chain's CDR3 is CASSQDSGGNTLYF. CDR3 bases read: TGTGCCAGCAGCCAAGATTCGGGGGGAAATACGCTCTAT.